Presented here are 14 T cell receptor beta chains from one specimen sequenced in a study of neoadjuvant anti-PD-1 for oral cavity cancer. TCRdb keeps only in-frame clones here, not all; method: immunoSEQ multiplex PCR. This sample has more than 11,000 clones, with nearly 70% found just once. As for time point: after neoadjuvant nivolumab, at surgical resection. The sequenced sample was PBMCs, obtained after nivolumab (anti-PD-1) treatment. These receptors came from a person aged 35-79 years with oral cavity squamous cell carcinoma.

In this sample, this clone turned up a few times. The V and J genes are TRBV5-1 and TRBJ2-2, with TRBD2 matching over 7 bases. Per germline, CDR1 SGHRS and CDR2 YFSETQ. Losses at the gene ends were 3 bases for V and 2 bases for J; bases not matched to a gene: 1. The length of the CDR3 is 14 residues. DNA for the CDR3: TGCGCCAGCAGCTGGGAGGGCAACACCGGGGAGCTGTTTTTT. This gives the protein CASSWEGNTGELFF.

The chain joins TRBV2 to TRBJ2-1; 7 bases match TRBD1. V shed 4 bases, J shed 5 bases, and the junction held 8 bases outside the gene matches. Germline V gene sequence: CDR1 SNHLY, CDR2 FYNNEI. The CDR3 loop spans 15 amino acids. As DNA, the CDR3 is TGTGCCAGCAGTGTATCTAGAGGGGGCCACAATGAGCAGTTCTTC. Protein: CASSVSRGGHNEQFF.

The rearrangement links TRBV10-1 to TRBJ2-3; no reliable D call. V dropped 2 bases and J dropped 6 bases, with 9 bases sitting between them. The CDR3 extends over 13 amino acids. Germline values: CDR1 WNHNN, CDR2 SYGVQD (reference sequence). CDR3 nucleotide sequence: TGCGCCAGCAGTGAGCCTGGGAAGGATACGCAGTATTTT. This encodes CASSEPGKDTQYF.

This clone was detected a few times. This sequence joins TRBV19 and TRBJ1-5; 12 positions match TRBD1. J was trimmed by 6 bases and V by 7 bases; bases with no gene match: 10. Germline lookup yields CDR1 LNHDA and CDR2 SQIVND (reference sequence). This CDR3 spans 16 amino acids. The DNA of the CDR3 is TGTGCCAGTACTGAGTGGGGACAGGGGGCAGGTCAGCCCCAGCATTTT. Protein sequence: CASTEWGQGAGQPQHF.

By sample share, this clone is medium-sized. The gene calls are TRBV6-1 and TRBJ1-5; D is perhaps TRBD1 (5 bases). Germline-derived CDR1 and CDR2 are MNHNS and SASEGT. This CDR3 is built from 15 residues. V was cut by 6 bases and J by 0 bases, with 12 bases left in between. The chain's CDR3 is CASSHGTVSNQPQHF. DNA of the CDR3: TGTGCCAGCAGCCACGGGACGGTTAGCAATCAGCCCCAGCATTTT.

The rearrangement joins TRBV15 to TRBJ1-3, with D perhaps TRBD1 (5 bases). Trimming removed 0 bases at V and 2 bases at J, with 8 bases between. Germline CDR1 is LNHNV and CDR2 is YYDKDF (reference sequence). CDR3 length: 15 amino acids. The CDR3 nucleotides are TGTGCCACCAGCAGAGATGCAGGGACTGGAAACACCATATATTTT. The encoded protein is CATSRDAGTGNTIYF.

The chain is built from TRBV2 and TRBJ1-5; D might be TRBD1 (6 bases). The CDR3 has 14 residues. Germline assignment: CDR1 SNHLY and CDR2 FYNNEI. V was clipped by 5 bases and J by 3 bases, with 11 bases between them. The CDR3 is CASSPGQTNQPQHF. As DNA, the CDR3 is TGTGCCAGCAGTCCCGGACAGACCAATCAGCCCCAGCATTTT.

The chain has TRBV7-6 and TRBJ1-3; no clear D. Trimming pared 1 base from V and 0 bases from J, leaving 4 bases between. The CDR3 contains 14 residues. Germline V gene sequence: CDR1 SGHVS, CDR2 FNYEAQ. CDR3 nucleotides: TGTGCCAGCAGCTTAGGAAACTCTGGAAACACCATATATTTT. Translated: CASSLGNSGNTIYF.

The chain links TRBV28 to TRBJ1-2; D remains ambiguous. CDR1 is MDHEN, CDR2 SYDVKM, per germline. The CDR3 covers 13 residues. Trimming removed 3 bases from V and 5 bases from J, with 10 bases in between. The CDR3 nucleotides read TGTGCCAGCAGTTTGTCTGCTCGTTATGGCTACACCTTC. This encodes CASSLSARYGYTF.

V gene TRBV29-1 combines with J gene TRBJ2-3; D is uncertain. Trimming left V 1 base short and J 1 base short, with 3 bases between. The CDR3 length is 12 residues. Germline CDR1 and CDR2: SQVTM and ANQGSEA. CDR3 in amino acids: CSVEVGTDTQYF. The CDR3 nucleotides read TGCAGCGTTGAAGTCGGCACAGATACGCAGTATTTT.

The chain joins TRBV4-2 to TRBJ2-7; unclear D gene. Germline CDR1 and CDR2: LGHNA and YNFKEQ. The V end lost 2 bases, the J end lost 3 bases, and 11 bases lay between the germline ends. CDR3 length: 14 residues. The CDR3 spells CASSQSGTRYEQYF. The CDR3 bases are TGTGCCAGCAGCCAATCTGGCACTCGCTACGAGCAGTACTTC.

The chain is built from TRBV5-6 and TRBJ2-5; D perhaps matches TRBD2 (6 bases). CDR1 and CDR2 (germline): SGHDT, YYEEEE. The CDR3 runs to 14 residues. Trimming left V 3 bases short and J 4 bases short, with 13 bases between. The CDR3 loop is CASSYKPGLETQYF. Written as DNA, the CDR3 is TGTGCCAGCAGCTATAAACCGGGACTAGAGACCCAGTACTTC.

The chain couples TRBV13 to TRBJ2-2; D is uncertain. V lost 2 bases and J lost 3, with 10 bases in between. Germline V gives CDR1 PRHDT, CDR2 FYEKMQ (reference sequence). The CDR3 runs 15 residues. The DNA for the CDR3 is TGTGCCAGCAGCTTAACACGCGCTTACACCGGGGAGCTGTTTTTT. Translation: CASSLTRAYTGELFF. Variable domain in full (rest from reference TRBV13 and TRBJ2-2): AAGVIQSPRHLIKEKRETATLKCYPIPRHDTVYWYQQGPGQDPQFLISFYEKMQSDKGSIPDRFSAQQFSDYHSELNMSSLELGDSALYFCASSLTRAYTGELFFGEGSRLTVL.

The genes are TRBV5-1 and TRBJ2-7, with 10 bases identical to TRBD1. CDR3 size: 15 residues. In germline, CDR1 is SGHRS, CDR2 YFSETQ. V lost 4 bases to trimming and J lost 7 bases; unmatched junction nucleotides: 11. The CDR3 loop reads CASSPRGTGALEQYF. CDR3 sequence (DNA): TGCGCCAGCAGCCCCCGCGGGACAGGGGCCTTGGAGCAGTACTTC. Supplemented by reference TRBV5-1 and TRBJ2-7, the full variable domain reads KAGVTQTPRYLIKTRGQQVTLSCSPISGHRSVSWYQQTPGQGLQFLFEYFSETQRNKGNFPGRFSGRQFSNSRSEMNVSTLELGDSALYLCASSPRGTGALEQYFGPGTRLTVT.